This TCR beta chain is drawn from a study of blood T cell repertoires in COVID-19. At the level of the study: T cells, B-cell-depleted T cells, or PBMCs provided the cDNA or gDNA that served as material.

V lost 5 bases and J lost 3, with 19 bases in between. The length of the CDR3 is 16 residues. Per the germline V gene, CDR1 is SGHVS and CDR2 is FQNEAQ. Study processing details: Counts of nucleated cells, estimated from reference gene primer amplification, were obtained. Clones were sequenced by immunoSEQ multiplex PCR, and TCRdb holds only the in-frame ones, with some missing. V and J calls and clone size are given by that table; D and trimming were obtained from the DNA. The table includes roughly 250,000 clones, just under 90% detected once. Participants were placed into cohorts based on the clinical history they reported.

Sequencing was done on a sample of PBMCs or T cells enriched from blood (not recorded which). This receptor was identified in a man aged 50 to 60 who had been exposed to COVID-19. V and J are TRBV7-8 and TRBJ2-5; perhaps TRBD2 as D (5 bases). The DNA for the CDR3 is TGTGCCAGCAGCCCGTACCACCGGGGAGAGGAAGAGACCCAGTACTTC. Translation: CASSPYHRGEEETQYF.